Presented here are 16 T cell receptor beta chains from one specimen sequenced in a study of blood T cell repertoires in COVID-19. Profiling relied on immunoSEQ multiplex PCR, and the TCRdb table lists in-frame clones only, not all of them. The data show 120,000 or so clones, around 89% seen once. Sequenced: peripheral blood. The receptors were sampled from a human donor in a cohort sampled during active COVID-19.

The rearrangement links TRBV5-1 to TRBJ2-1, with D tentatively TRBD2 (5 bases). CDR3 length equals 17 residues. The ends were cut back, 4 bases at V and 0 bases at J, with 17 bases in the middle. Germline-derived CDR1 and CDR2 are SGHRS and YFSETQ. The DNA of the CDR3 is TGCGCCAGCAGCCCGTCGCTGATGGGGAGCTCCTACAATGAGCAGTTCTTC. Encoded protein: CASSPSLMGSSYNEQFF.

J is TRBJ2-1 and V is TRBV7-9; TRBD1 matches at 7 bases. V was pared by 0 bases and J by 0 bases, with 8 bases of the junction left unmatched. Germline V gene sequence: CDR1 SEHNR, CDR2 FQNEAQ (reference sequence). CDR3 length: 18 amino acids. The CDR3 sequence: CASSLAKGTASSYNEQFF. CDR3 bases: TGTGCCAGCAGCTTAGCGAAGGGGACAGCCAGCTCCTACAATGAGCAGTTCTTC.

In its sample, this clone was seen once. The chain combines TRBV1 with TRBJ2-7; the table names TRBD2, a call not compared with the DNA. TRBV1 is a recognized pseudogene. CDR3 length: 16 residues. The CDR3 reads CTSSNYSGRADDEQYF. In DNA form, the CDR3 reads TGCACCAGCAGCAATTATAGCGGGAGGGCCGACGACGAGCAGTACTTC.

This clone came up a few times. Other nucleotide sequences from this sample produce the same CDR3. The V gene is TRBV3-1 (or the pseudogene TRBV3-2), the J gene TRBJ2-1; TRBD1 matches at 9 bases. CDR1 is LGHDT and CDR2 is YNNKEL in the germline V gene (reference sequence). Trimming cost V 4 bases and J 3 bases; bases outside gene matches: 4. The CDR3 length is 15 residues. This CDR3 is CASSPGQGNYNEQFF. The CDR3 nucleotides are TGTGCCAGCAGCCCGGGACAGGGCAACTACAATGAGCAGTTCTTC.

This rearrangement joins TRBV5-1 to TRBJ1-2, with a possible D match to TRBD1 (6 bases). V lost 0 bases, J lost 0 bases, and 15 bases lay in between. Germline CDR1 is SGHRS and CDR2 is YFSETQ. The CDR3 is 17 residues long. CDR3 sequence reads: CASSLVDSPLANYGYTF. The CDR3 DNA sequence: TGCGCCAGCAGCTTGGTGGACAGCCCTCTAGCTAACTATGGCTACACCTTC. The full variable domain, in which reference TRBV5-1 and TRBJ1-2 provide the parts outside the CDR3, is KAGVTQTPRYLIKTRGQQVTLSCSPISGHRSVSWYQQTPGQGLQFLFEYFSETQRNKGNFPGRFSGRQFSNSRSEMNVSTLELGDSALYLCASSLVDSPLANYGYTFGSGTRLTVV.

J is TRBJ1-1 and V is TRBV29-1; 8 bases are shared with TRBD1. CDR1 and CDR2 (germline): SQVTM, ANQGSEA. After removal of 7 bases from V and 5 bases from J, the junction contained 9 bases not matched to a gene. CDR3 length equals 13 residues. The CDR3 region has the DNA TGCAGCGCAATAACAGGGGGAGATACTGAAGCTTTCTTT. Its protein is CSAITGGDTEAFF.

The table lists this clone with a count of one. This rearrangement joins TRBV5-5 to TRBJ2-7; D unresolved. The CDR3 runs 12 residues. The ends were cut back, 1 base at V and 6 bases at J, with 8 bases in the middle. Germline CDR1 is SGHKS and CDR2 is YYEKEE (reference sequence). CDR3 region: CASSLTKSEQYF. The DNA for the CDR3 is TGTGCCAGCAGCTTGACAAAGTCCGAGCAGTACTTC.

This clone was found once. The chain employs TRBV3-1 (or the pseudogene TRBV3-2) and TRBJ2-2, with D possibly matching TRBD2 (5 bases). Trimming stripped 0 bases from V and 4 bases from J, with 9 bases between. CDR3 size: 15 residues. CDR1 and CDR2 (germline): LGHDT, YNNKEL (reference sequence). The CDR3 spells CASSQDWGVTGELFF. The DNA for the CDR3 is TGTGCCAGCAGCCAAGATTGGGGAGTCACCGGGGAGCTGTTTTTT.

This chain uses TRBV7-2 with TRBJ2-3, with D tentatively TRBD2 (5 bases). The CDR3 totals 13 residues. V was trimmed by 5 bases and J by 5 bases, leaving 11 bases between them. The germline V gene has CDR1 SGHTA and CDR2 FQGNSA. Written as DNA, the CDR3 is TGTGCCAGCAGCCAAACGGGGAGAGATACGCAGTATTTT. Protein product: CASSQTGRDTQYF.

V usage is TRBV29-1 and J usage is TRBJ2-2, with D tentatively TRBD2 (6 bases). V dropped 3 bases and J dropped 1 base, with 6 bases sitting between them. The CDR3 covers 13 residues. Per germline, CDR1 SQVTM and CDR2 ANQGSEA. Here the CDR3 DNA reads TGCAGCGTTGAGGGACTGAACACCGGGGAGCTGTTTTTT. Translated: CSVEGLNTGELFF.

V and J are TRBV3-1 (or the pseudogene TRBV3-2) and TRBJ2-3; 9 nucleotides line up with TRBD2. The V gene's germline CDR1 is LGHDT and CDR2 YNNKEL (reference sequence). Trimming removed 0 bases from V and 2 bases from J; junction bases left unmatched: 9. This CDR3 region has 18 residues. In DNA, the CDR3 is TGTGCCAGCAGCCAAGATCCGCGGGGGGGCCTCAACACAGATACGCAGTATTTT. Amino acid sequence: CASSQDPRGGLNTDTQYF.

The chain uses TRBV12-5 and TRBJ2-3, with 10 positions matching TRBD2. V lost 1 base to trimming and J lost 6 bases; unmatched junction nucleotides: 7. This CDR3 comprises 16 residues. Germline V lookup: CDR1 LGHNT, CDR2 FRNRAP. CDR3 in amino acids: CASGLGALAGMDTQYF. CDR3 DNA sequence: TGTGCTAGTGGTTTGGGGGCACTAGCGGGAATGGATACGCAGTATTTT.

The chain joins TRBV5-6 to TRBJ2-2, with D tentatively TRBD1 (5 bases). Germline assignment: CDR1 SGHDT and CDR2 YYEEEE. This CDR3 is 16 amino acids long. Trimming left V 1 base short and J 0 bases short, with 10 bases between. The CDR3 DNA reads TGTGCCAGCAGCTTGTTTGCAGGGACGAACACCGGGGAGCTGTTTTTT. It translates to CASSLFAGTNTGELFF.

This clone was detected a few times. The rearrangement joins TRBV10-2 to TRBJ2-5, with 11 bases that match TRBD2. The CDR3 is made up of 18 amino acids. After removal of 4 bases from V and 4 bases from J, the junction contained 14 bases not matched to a gene. Germline CDR1 is WSHSY and CDR2 is SAAADI. The CDR3 sequence is CASSVKGPRLAGRETQYF. DNA for the CDR3: TGCGCCAGCAGTGTGAAGGGTCCACGACTAGCGGGGCGAGAGACCCAGTACTTC.

This clone was seen only once. J is TRBJ2-5 and V is TRBV27; D gene ambiguous. Germline V CDR1 and CDR2: MNHEY, SMNVEV (reference sequence). V was cut by 1 base and J by 1 base, with 10 bases left in between. The CDR3 contains 15 residues. CDR3 residues: CASSLYSGPQETQYF. The CDR3 nucleotides read TGTGCCAGCAGTTTATATTCAGGCCCCCAAGAGACCCAGTACTTC.

The genes are TRBV5-1 and TRBJ2-7, with 8 bases aligning to TRBD2. The CDR3 is made up of 15 amino acids. V gave up 2 bases and J gave up 3 bases; unmatched junction bases: 7. Germline V CDR1 and CDR2: SGHRS, YFSETQ. The CDR3 spells CASSLQLAASYEQYF. The CDR3 region has the DNA TGCGCCAGCAGCTTACAACTAGCGGCCAGCTACGAGCAGTACTTC.